The 29 T cell receptor beta chains listed next were all sequenced from one sample in a study of T cells in Graves' hyperthyroidism and ophthalmopathy. RNA transcripts gave rise to amplified TCR beta CDR3 regions. The HTBI set primed first-round TCR CDR3 RT-PCR. TCRdb analysed the multiplex PCR reads with MiXCR anew, one entry per CDR3 protein. The sample contains roughly 350,000 distinct CDR3 sequences, about 13% of which appear only once. Material: blood. These receptors were taken from a woman in her 40s with Graves' ophthalmopathy.

This clonotype was counted at least ten times. The chain combines TRBV7-9 with TRBJ2-1, with D unresolved. V shed 7 bases and J shed 2 bases, with 9 bases lying between them. CDR3 size: 13 residues. Germline V gene sequence: CDR1 SEHNR, CDR2 FQNEAQ (reference sequence). The CDR3 is CASTGTTYNEQFF. In DNA form, the CDR3 reads TGTGCCAGCACTGGTACTACCTACAATGAGCAGTTCTTC.

This clonotype was seen many times. The CDR3, as DNA: TGTGCCAGCAGTTTCGGAGGAAGGCCCTACGAGCAGTACTTC. It encodes CASSFGGRPYEQYF. V usage is TRBV12-3 or TRBV12-4 and J usage is TRBJ2-7; tentatively, D is TRBD2 (5 bases). Trimming left V 3 bases short and J 2 bases short, with 11 bases between. The CDR3 spans 14 residues.

This clonotype showed up many times. The chain links TRBV20-1 to TRBJ1-1; D not certain. Germline loops: CDR1 DFQATT, CDR2 SNEGSKA (reference sequence). Between the trimmed V and J ends, which lost 6 bases and 1 base, there was a span of 15 bases. The CDR3 sequence is 14 residues long. CDR3 sequence reads: CSAPDGRSNTEAFF. CDR3 in DNA: TGCAGTGCCCCCGACGGACGGTCGAACACTGAAGCTTTCTTT.

This clonotype was detected many times. This chain uses TRBV2 with TRBJ1-1; no clear D. CDR3 size: 14 residues. V was clipped by 6 bases and J by 4 bases, with 15 bases between them. The germline V gene encodes CDR1 SNHLY and CDR2 FYNNEI. The CDR3 nucleotides are TGTGCCAGCAGGGCCCCCCTTCTCCTCACTGAAGCTTTCTTT. It codes for CASRAPLLLTEAFF.

The rearrangement joins TRBV20-1 to TRBJ1-2; D perhaps matches TRBD1 (5 bases). The CDR3 sequence is 17 residues long. Trimming removed 2 bases from V and 2 bases from J, with 21 bases in between. CDR1 is DFQATT and CDR2 is SNEGSKA in the germline V gene (reference sequence). The CDR3 loop reads CSARYRQRENLNYGYTF. For the CDR3, the DNA is TGCAGTGCTAGATACAGACAGAGAGAGAATCTGAACTATGGCTACACCTTC.

This clonotype was seen a few times. The CDR3 sequence: CASSSRDRPRNEQYF. CDR3 nucleotides: TGTGCCAGCAGTTCCCGGGACAGGCCAAGGAACGAGCAGTACTTC. This sequence joins TRBV28 and TRBJ2-7, with 8 bases matching TRBD1. Germline values: CDR1 MDHEN, CDR2 SYDVKM. The CDR3 sequence is 15 residues long. V shed 4 bases, J shed 5 bases, and the junction held 10 bases outside the gene matches. The complete variable domain, with remaining parts taken from reference TRBV28 and TRBJ2-7, reads DVKVTQSSRYLVKRTGEKVFLECVQDMDHENMFWYRQDPGLGLRLIYFSYDVKMKEKGDIPEGYSVSREKKERFSLILESASTNQTSMYLCASSSRDRPRNEQYFGPGTRLTVT.

This clonotype was counted a few times. V usage is TRBV7-9 and J usage is TRBJ1-2, with TRBD1 identical over 9 bases. The germline V gene has CDR1 SEHNR and CDR2 FQNEAQ (reference sequence). The CDR3 has 17 amino acids. Unmatched junction bases numbered 10, after V lost 4 bases and J lost 1 base. CDR3 residues: CASSYSGTGTYNYGYTF. CDR3 DNA sequence: TGTGCCAGCAGCTACTCAGGGACAGGGACCTATAACTATGGCTACACCTTC.

This chain links TRBV24-1 with TRBJ2-6; TRBD2 matches 7 bases. Trimming cost V 5 bases and J 0 bases; bases outside gene matches: 12. The germline CDR1 and CDR2 sequences are KGHDR and SFDVKD. This CDR3 comprises 19 residues. The CDR3 region has the DNA TGTGCCACCAGTGCCCCTGTAGCGGGTGATATCTCTGGGGCCAACGTCCTGACTTTC. It codes for CATSAPVAGDISGANVLTF.

This clonotype was observed many times. The rearrangement joins TRBV2 to TRBJ1-4; D is ambiguous. The CDR3 runs 14 residues. V was trimmed by 5 bases and J by 5 bases, leaving 12 bases between them. Germline-derived CDR1 and CDR2 are SNHLY and FYNNEI. The CDR3 sequence is CASSRRTNNEKLFF. The CDR3 DNA reads TGTGCCAGCAGTCGACGGACTAACAATGAAAAACTGTTTTTT.

Details on this clonotype: Being one base from a much bigger clone, this may be a read error. The rearrangement links TRBV19 to TRBJ1-1; D not certain. The germline gives CDR1 LNHDA, CDR2 SQIVND (reference sequence). The V and J ends lost 5 bases and 5 bases respectively, with 12 bases between them. The CDR3 has 13 residues. The CDR3 here is CASSLGTMTEAFF. DNA for the CDR3: TGTGCCAGTAGTCTCGGTACGATGACTGAAGCTTTCTTT. Together with reference TRBV19 and TRBJ1-1, the CDR3 gives the full variable domain: DGGITQSPKYLFRKEGQNVTLSCEQNLNHDAMYWYRQDPGQGLRLIYYSQIVNDFQKGDIAEGYSVSREKKESFPLTVTSAQKNPTAFYLCASSLGTMTEAFFGQGTRLTVV.

This clonotype turned up a few times. The chain employs TRBV11-2 and TRBJ2-3; 7 bases are shared with TRBD2. The CDR3 totals 17 residues. After removal of 2 bases from V and 5 bases from J, the junction contained 13 bases not matched to a gene. Germline V gene sequence: CDR1 SGHAT, CDR2 FQNNGV. The CDR3 sequence: CASSLRYRNGEGDTQYF. Written as DNA, the CDR3 is TGTGCCAGCAGCTTAAGGTACCGAAATGGGGAGGGAGATACGCAGTATTTT.

At least ten counts were recorded for this clonotype. The chain carries TRBV28 and TRBJ2-3; TRBD2 matches at 14 bases. The CDR3 is 19 amino acids. Germline lookup yields CDR1 MDHEN and CDR2 SYDVKM. The J segment lost 5 bases and the V segment lost 5 bases, leaving 15 bases of the junction unmatched. The CDR3 spells CASSPKGLAGGPRKDTQYF. The CDR3 region has the DNA TGTGCCAGCAGTCCGAAAGGACTAGCGGGAGGTCCGAGAAAAGATACGCAGTATTTT. Drawing the rest from reference TRBV28 and TRBJ2-3, the complete variable domain is DVKVTQSSRYLVKRTGEKVFLECVQDMDHENMFWYRQDPGLGLRLIYFSYDVKMKEKGDIPEGYSVSREKKERFSLILESASTNQTSMYLCASSPKGLAGGPRKDTQYFGPGTRLTVL.

V usage is TRBV10-3 and J usage is TRBJ1-2; D ambiguous. Trimming shortened V by 0 bases and J by 5 bases, and 7 bases separated the two germline ends. CDR3 size: 13 residues. CDR1 is ENHRY and CDR2 is SYGVKD in the germline V gene. CDR3 sequence: CAISESGEYGYTF. The CDR3 nucleotides read TGTGCCATCAGTGAGTCCGGAGAATATGGCTACACCTTC.

At least ten counts were recorded for this clonotype. The chain combines TRBV20-1 with TRBJ2-1; 11 bases are a match to TRBD2. The CDR3 totals 15 residues. The trim removed 5 bases at V and 7 bases at J, leaving 10 bases unmatched. CDR1 is DFQATT, CDR2 SNEGSKA, per germline (reference sequence). The CDR3 DNA reads TGCAGTGCTGGCCTAGCGGGAGGACTAAGGAATGAGCAGTTCTTC. Encoded protein: CSAGLAGGLRNEQFF.

This clonotype has at least ten counts. The genes are TRBV20-1 and TRBJ2-5; 9 bases map to TRBD2. This CDR3 has 13 residues. J gave up 6 bases and V 0 bases, and 2 bases lay outside the gene matches. In germline, CDR1 is DFQATT, CDR2 SNEGSKA (reference sequence). DNA for the CDR3: TGCAGTGCTAGAGATAGCGGGAGAAAGACCCAGTACTTC. This gives the protein CSARDSGRKTQYF.

The chain is built from TRBV6-2 or TRBV6-3 and TRBJ2-2; D unclear. Per the germline V gene, CDR1 is MNHEY and CDR2 is SVGEGT. V was cut by 0 bases and J by 4 bases, with 9 bases left in between. The CDR3 length is 15 residues. CDR3: CASSYSLLFTGELFF. CDR3 nucleotides: TGTGCCAGCAGTTACTCGTTACTATTCACCGGGGAGCTGTTTTTT.

This clonotype was picked up many times. This chain uses TRBV20-1 with TRBJ2-7; D could derive from TRBD1 or TRBD2 (5 bases each). Germline V lookup: CDR1 DFQATT, CDR2 SNEGSKA (reference sequence). CDR3 length equals 15 residues. V was trimmed by 2 bases and J by 3 bases, leaving 17 bases between them. CDR3 region: CSARKRRDRLYEQYF. As DNA, the CDR3 is TGCAGTGCTAGAAAACGTCGGGACCGACTCTACGAGCAGTACTTC.

This clonotype was seen repeatedly, ten times or more. The CDR3, as DNA: TGTGCCAGCACCCTCTCTGGGGGGAGCGGACAGCCCCAGCATTTT. As protein: CASTLSGGSGQPQHF. The rearrangement joins TRBV2 to TRBJ1-5, with a tentative D call TRBD1 (5 bases). This CDR3 region has 15 residues. V lost 7 bases and J 7 bases, leaving 20 bases between the germline ends. Germline CDR1 is SNHLY and CDR2 is FYNNEI. Combining the CDR3 with reference TRBV2 and TRBJ1-5 gives the whole variable domain EPEVTQTPSHQVTQMGQEVILRCVPISNHLYFYWYRQILGQKVEFLVSFYNNEISEKSEIFDDQFSVERPDGSNFTLKIRSTKLEDSAMYFCASTLSGGSGQPQHFGDGTRLSIL.

This clonotype occurred many times. This chain links TRBV28 with TRBJ1-2; TRBD1 aligns across 8 bases. V lost 4 bases to trimming and J lost 3 bases; unmatched junction nucleotides: 7. Germline CDR1 MDHEN, CDR2 SYDVKM. This CDR3 contains 15 residues. CDR3 sequence (DNA): TGTGCCAGCAGTTCCCCACCGACAGGGGACTATGGCTACACCTTC. Protein: CASSSPPTGDYGYTF.

At least ten counts were recorded for this clonotype. The chain links TRBV19 to TRBJ2-6; D is uncertain. Germline-derived CDR1 and CDR2 are LNHDA and SQIVND (reference sequence). The CDR3 is made up of 15 amino acids. The ends were cut back, 9 bases at V and 0 bases at J, with 12 bases in the middle. As DNA, the CDR3 is TGTGCCAGCGGCAGACCCAGCTCTGGGGCCAACGTCCTGACTTTC. Its protein is CASGRPSSGANVLTF. Together with reference TRBV19 and TRBJ2-6, the CDR3 gives the full variable domain: DGGITQSPKYLFRKEGQNVTLSCEQNLNHDAMYWYRQDPGQGLRLIYYSQIVNDFQKGDIAEGYSVSREKKESFPLTVTSAQKNPTAFYLCASGRPSSGANVLTFGAGSRLTVL.

This chain joins TRBV5-4 and TRBJ1-2; D gene uncertain. Between the trimmed V and J ends, which lost 3 bases and 4 bases, there was a span of 13 bases. Germline lookup yields CDR1 SGHNT and CDR2 YYREEE (reference sequence). The CDR3 is 14 amino acids. CDR3 amino acids: CASSSRSGRYGYTF. In nucleotides, the CDR3 is TGTGCCAGCAGCTCCCGCTCAGGACGCTATGGCTACACCTTC. Full variable domain (missing parts from reference TRBV5-4 and TRBJ1-2): ETGVTQSPTHLIKTRGQQVTLRCSSQSGHNTVSWYQQALGQGPQFIFQYYREEENGRGNFPPRFSGLQFPNYSSELNVNALELDDSALYLCASSSRSGRYGYTFGSGTRLTVV.

Ten or more counts support this clonotype. The chain has TRBV19 and TRBJ2-1; D uncertain. Trimming cost V 3 bases and J 6 bases, with 6 bases left between them. The CDR3 runs to 12 residues. The germline gives CDR1 LNHDA, CDR2 SQIVND (reference sequence). For the CDR3, the DNA is TGTGCCAGTAGTATTGTCCCCAATGAGCAGTTCTTC. It yields the protein CASSIVPNEQFF.

Remarks on this clonotype: Compared with germline, one end of the junction differs, possibly owing to a read error. The rearrangement uses TRBV19 and TRBJ2-7, with D possibly matching TRBD2 (5 bases). The CDR3 sequence is 15 residues long. In germline, CDR1 is LNHDA, CDR2 SQIVND (reference sequence). CDR3 loop: CASSPSRALTYGQYF. In DNA, the CDR3 is TGTGCCAGTAGCCCTAGCCGGGCCCTAACCTACGGGCAGTACTTC. The full variable domain, rest sourced from reference TRBV19 and TRBJ2-7, is DGGITQSPKYLFRKEGQNVTLSCEQNLNHDAMYWYRQDPGQGLRLIYYSQIVNDFQKGDIAEGYSVSREKKESFPLTVTSAQKNPTAFYLCASSPSRALTYGQYFGPGTRLTVT.

This clonotype occurred many times. V and J are TRBV7-2 and TRBJ2-1; TRBD2 matches at 9 bases. The CDR3 is 15 amino acids. Germline CDR1 SGHTA, CDR2 FQGNSA. J was trimmed by 8 bases and V by 5 bases; bases with no gene match: 10. CDR3 region: CASSPDSGSLYEQFF. Written as DNA, the CDR3 is TGTGCCAGCAGCCCGGATAGCGGGAGTCTTTATGAGCAGTTCTTC.

Points on this clonotype: A clone one base away is much larger, so this may be a read error. The CDR3 loop is CSARGGRAYEQYF. CDR3 bases: TGCAGTGCTAGAGGGGGCAGAGCCTACGAGCAGTACTTC. The V gene is TRBV20-1, the J gene TRBJ2-7; D is possibly TRBD1 (5 bases). The V end was cut by 1 base, the J end by 2 bases, with 9 bases between. Germline V gene sequence: CDR1 DFQATT, CDR2 SNEGSKA (reference sequence). The CDR3 has 13 amino acids.

Ten or more counts support this clonotype. The V gene is TRBV20-1, the J gene TRBJ1-1, with D unresolved. The ends were cut back, 0 bases at V and 3 bases at J, with 11 bases in the middle. The CDR3 length is 14 residues. Germline values: CDR1 DFQATT, CDR2 SNEGSKA (reference sequence). The CDR3 protein is CSARDRRKYTEAFF. CDR3 bases: TGCAGTGCTAGAGATAGACGGAAATACACTGAAGCTTTCTTT.

This clonotype has more than one count but fewer than ten. V is TRBV11-2 and J is TRBJ2-4, with TRBD1 identical over 8 bases. The length of the CDR3 is 17 residues. Trimming removed 1 base from V and 0 bases from J; junction bases left unmatched: 5. Per germline, CDR1 SGHAT and CDR2 FQNNGV. DNA of the CDR3: TGTGCCAGCAGCTTAGGACAGGGGCCGATAGCCAAAAACATTCAGTACTTC. Protein: CASSLGQGPIAKNIQYF. The complete variable domain, with remaining parts taken from reference TRBV11-2 and TRBJ2-4, reads EAGVAQSPRYKIIEKRQSVAFWCNPISGHATLYWYQQILGQGPKLLIQFQNNGVVDDSQLPKDRFSAERLKGVDSTLKIQPAKLEDSAVYLCASSLGQGPIAKNIQYFGAGTRLSVL.

The rearrangement uses TRBV27 and TRBJ1-2; 7 nucleotides match TRBD1. This CDR3 has 14 amino acids. Germline V gene lookup returns CDR1 MNHEY and CDR2 SMNVEV (reference sequence). The J segment lost 4 bases and the V segment lost 5 bases, leaving 7 bases of the junction unmatched. The CDR3 sequence is CASSPEGQIYGYTF. CDR3 sequence (DNA): TGTGCCAGCAGTCCGGAGGGACAGATCTATGGCTACACCTTC.

This clonotype was detected many times. The gene calls are TRBV5-1 and TRBJ2-1; 7 positions agree with TRBD1. Per germline, CDR1 SGHRS and CDR2 YFSETQ. CDR3 length equals 15 residues. The V segment lost 1 base and the J segment 7 bases; nucleotides outside the gene matches: 8. In DNA form, the CDR3 reads TGCGCCAGCAGCTTGCTGGGACAGCCATCGAATGAGCAGTTCTTC. Its protein is CASSLLGQPSNEQFF.